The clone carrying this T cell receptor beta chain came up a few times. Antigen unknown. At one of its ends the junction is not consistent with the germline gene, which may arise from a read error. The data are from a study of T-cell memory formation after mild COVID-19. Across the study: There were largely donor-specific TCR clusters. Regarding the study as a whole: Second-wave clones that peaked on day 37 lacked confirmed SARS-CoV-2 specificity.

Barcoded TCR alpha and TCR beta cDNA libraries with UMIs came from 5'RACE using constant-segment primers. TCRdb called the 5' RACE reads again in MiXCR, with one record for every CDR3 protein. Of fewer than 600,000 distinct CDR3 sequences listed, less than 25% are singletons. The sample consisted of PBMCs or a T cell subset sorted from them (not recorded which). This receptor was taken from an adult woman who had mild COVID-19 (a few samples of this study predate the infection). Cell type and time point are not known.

CDR3 sequence reads: CATRTGDASVAF. DNA of the CDR3: TGTGCCACTCGGACAGGGGACGCTTCGGTCGCCTTC. This chain links TRBV6-6 with TRBJ1-2, with TRBD1 matching over 9 bases. The CDR3 is 12 residues long. Germline assignment: CDR1 MNHNY and CDR2 SVGAGI (reference sequence).